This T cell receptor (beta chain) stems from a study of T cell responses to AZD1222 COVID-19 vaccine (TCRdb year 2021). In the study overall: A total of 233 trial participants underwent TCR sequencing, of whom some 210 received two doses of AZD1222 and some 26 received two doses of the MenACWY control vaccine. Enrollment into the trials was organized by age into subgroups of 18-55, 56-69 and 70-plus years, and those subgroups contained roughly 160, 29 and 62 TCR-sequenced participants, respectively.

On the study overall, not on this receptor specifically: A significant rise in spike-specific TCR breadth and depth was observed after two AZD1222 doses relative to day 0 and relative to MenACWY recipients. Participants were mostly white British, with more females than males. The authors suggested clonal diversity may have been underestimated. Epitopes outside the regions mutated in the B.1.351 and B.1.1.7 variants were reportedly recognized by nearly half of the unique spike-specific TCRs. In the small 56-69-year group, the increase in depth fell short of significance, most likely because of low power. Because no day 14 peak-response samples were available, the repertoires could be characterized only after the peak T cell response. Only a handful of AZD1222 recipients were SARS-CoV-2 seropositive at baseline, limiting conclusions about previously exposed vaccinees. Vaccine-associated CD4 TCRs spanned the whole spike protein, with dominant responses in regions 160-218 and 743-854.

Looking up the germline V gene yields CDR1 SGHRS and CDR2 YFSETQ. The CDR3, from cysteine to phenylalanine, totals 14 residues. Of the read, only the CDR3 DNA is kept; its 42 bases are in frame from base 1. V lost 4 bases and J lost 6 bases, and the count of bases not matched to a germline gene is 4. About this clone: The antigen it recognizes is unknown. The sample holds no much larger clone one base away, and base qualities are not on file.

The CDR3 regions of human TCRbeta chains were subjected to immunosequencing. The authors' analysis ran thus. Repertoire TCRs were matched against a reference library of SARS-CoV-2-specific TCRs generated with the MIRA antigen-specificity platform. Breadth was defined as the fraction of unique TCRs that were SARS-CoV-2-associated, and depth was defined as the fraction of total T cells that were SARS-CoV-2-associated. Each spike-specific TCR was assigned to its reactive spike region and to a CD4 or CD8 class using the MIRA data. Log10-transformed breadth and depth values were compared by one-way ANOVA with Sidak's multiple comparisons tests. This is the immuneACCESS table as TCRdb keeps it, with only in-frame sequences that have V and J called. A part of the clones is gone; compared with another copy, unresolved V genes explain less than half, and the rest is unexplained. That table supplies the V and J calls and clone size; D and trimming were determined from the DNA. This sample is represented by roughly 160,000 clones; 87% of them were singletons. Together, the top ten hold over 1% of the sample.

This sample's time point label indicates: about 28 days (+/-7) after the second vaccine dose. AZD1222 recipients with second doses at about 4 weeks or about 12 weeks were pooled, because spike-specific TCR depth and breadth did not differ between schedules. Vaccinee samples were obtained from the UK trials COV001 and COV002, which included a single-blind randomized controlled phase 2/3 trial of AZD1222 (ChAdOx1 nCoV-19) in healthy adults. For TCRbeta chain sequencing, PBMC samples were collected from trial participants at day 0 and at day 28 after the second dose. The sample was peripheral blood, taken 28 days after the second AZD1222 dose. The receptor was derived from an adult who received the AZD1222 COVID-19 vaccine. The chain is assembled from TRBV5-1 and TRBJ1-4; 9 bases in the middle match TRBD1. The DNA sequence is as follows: TGCGCCAGCAGCCTGGGACAGGGTTATGAAAAACTGTTTTTT. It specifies CASSLGQGYEKLFF.